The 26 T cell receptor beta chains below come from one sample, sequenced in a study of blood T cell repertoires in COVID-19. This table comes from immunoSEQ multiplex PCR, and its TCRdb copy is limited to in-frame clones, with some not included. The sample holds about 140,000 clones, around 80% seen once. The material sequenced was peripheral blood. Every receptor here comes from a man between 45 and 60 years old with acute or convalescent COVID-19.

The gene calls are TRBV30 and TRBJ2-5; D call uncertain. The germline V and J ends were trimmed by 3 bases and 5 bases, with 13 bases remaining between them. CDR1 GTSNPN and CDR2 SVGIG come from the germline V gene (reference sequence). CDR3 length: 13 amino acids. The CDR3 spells CAWSRGGPETQYF. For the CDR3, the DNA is TGTGCCTGGAGCCGTGGCGGTCCCGAGACCCAGTACTTC.

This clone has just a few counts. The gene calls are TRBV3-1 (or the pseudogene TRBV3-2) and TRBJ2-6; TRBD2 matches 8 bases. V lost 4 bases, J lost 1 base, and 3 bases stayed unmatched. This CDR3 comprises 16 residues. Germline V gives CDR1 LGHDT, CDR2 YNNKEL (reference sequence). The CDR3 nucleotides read TGTGCCAGCAGCCTATCGGGAGGGTCTGGGGCCAACGTCCTGACTTTC. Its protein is CASSLSGGSGANVLTF.

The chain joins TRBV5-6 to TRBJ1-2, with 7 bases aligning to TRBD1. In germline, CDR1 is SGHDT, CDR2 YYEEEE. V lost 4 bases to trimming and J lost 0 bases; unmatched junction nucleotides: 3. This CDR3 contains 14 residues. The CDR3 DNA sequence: TGTGCCAGCAGCGAAACAGGGGCTAACTATGGCTACACCTTC. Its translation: CASSETGANYGYTF.

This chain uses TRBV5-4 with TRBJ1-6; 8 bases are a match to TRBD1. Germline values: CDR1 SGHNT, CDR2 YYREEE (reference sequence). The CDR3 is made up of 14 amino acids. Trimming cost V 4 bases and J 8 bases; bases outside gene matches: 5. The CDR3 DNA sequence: TGTGCCAGCAGCGAGGACAGGGCTGATTCACCCCTCCACTTT. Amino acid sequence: CASSEDRADSPLHF. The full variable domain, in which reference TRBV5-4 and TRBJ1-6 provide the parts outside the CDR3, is ETGVTQSPTHLIKTRGQQVTLRCSSQSGHNTVSWYQQALGQGPQFIFQYYREEENGRGNFPPRFSGLQFPNYSSELNVNALELDDSALYLCASSEDRADSPLHFGNGTRLTVT.

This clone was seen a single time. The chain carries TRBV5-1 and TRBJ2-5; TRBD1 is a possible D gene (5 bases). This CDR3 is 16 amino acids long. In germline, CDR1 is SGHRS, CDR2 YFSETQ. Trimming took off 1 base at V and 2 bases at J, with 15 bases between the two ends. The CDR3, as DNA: TGCGCCAGCAGCTTGACAGGCGTTAATGCTCAAGAGACCCAGTACTTC. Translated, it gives CASSLTGVNAQETQYF.

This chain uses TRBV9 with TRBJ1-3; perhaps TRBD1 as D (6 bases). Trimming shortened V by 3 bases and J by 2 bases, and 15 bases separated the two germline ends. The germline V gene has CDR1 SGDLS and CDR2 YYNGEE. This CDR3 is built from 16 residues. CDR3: CASSASQGQTGNTIYF. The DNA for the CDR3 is TGTGCCAGCAGCGCATCACAGGGTCAAACTGGAAACACCATATATTTT.

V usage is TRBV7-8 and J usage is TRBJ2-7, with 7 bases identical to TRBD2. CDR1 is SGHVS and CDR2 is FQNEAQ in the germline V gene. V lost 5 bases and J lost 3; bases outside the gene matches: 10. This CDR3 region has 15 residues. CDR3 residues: CASSQGLGSLYEQYV. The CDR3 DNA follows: TGTGCCAGCAGCCAAGGACTAGGCTCTCTCTACGAGCAGTACGTC.

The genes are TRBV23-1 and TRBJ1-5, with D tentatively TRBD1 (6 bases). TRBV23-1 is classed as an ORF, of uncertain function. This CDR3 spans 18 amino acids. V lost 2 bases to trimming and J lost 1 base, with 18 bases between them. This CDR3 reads CASSQNKTGVKSNQPQHF. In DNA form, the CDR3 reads TGCGCCAGCAGTCAAAACAAGACAGGCGTTAAGAGCAATCAGCCCCAGCATTTT.

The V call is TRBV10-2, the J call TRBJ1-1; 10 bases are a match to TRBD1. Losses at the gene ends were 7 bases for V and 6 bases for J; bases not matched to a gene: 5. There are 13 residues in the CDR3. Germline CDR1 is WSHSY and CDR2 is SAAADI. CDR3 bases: TGCGCCAGCACGGACAGGGGGTTCTCTGAAGCTTTCTTT. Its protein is CASTDRGFSEAFF.

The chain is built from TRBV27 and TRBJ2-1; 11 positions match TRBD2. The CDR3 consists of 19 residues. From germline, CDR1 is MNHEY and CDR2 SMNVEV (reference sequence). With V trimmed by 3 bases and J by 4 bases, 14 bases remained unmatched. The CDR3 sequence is CASSFALAGAGPPYNEQFF. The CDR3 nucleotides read TGTGCCAGCAGTTTTGCACTAGCGGGGGCCGGTCCCCCGTACAATGAGCAGTTCTTC.

The CDR3, as DNA: TGTGCCAGCAGCCCTCCCCCCTCAGCGTTGGCTGAAGCTTTCTTT. Its protein is CASSPPPSALAEAFF. The V gene is TRBV9, the J gene TRBJ1-1, with D unresolved. The CDR3 spans 15 residues. Germline CDR1 SGDLS, CDR2 YYNGEE. V lost 4 bases, J lost 6 bases, and 19 bases lay in between.

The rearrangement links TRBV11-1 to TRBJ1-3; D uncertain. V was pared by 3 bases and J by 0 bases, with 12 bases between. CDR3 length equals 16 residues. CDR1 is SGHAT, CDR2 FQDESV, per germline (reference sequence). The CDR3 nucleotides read TGTGCCAGCAGCTTTGGATCTCCGGGCTCTGGAAACACCATATATTTT. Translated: CASSFGSPGSGNTIYF.

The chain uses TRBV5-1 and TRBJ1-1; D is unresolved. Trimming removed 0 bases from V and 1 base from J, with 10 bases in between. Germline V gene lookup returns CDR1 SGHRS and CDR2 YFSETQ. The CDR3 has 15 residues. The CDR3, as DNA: TGCGCCAGCAGCTTGGAGAGGTCGGGGAACACTGAAGCTTTCTTT. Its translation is CASSLERSGNTEAFF. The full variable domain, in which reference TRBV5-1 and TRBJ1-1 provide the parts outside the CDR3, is KAGVTQTPRYLIKTRGQQVTLSCSPISGHRSVSWYQQTPGQGLQFLFEYFSETQRNKGNFPGRFSGRQFSNSRSEMNVSTLELGDSALYLCASSLERSGNTEAFFGQGTRLTVV.

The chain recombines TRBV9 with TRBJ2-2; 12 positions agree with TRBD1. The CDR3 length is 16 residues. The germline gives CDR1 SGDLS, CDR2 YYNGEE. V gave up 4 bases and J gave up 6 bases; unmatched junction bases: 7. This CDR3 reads CASSQRDRGLSGELFF. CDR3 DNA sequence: TGTGCCAGCAGCCAACGGGACAGGGGGCTATCCGGGGAGCTGTTTTTT.

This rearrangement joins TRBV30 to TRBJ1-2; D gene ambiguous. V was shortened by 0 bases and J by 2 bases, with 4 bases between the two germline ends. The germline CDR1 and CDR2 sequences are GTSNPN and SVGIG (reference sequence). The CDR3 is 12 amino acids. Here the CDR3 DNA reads TGTGCCTGGAGTGTACGGAACTATGGCTACACCTTC. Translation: CAWSVRNYGYTF.

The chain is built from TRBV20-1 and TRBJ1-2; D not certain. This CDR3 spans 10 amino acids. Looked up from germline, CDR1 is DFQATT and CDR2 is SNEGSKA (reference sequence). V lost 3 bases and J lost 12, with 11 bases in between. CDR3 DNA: TGCAGTGCTAGCCAGGACTCGCACACCTTC. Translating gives CSASQDSHTF.

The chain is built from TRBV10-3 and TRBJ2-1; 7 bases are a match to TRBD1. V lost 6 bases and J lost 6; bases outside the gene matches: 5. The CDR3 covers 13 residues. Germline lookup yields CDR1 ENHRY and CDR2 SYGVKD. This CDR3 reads CAIRPDRANEQFF. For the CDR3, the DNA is TGTGCCATCAGACCAGACAGGGCCAATGAGCAGTTCTTC.

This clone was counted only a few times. This chain's CDR3 is CASSIDGGGREAFF. For the CDR3, the DNA is TGTGCCAGTAGTATAGATGGGGGCGGCAGAGAAGCTTTCTTT. The V call is TRBV19, the J call TRBJ1-1; perhaps TRBD1 as D (6 bases). Germline V gives CDR1 LNHDA, CDR2 SQIVND (reference sequence). The CDR3 runs 14 residues. The germline V and J ends were trimmed by 0 bases and 8 bases, with 13 bases remaining between them.

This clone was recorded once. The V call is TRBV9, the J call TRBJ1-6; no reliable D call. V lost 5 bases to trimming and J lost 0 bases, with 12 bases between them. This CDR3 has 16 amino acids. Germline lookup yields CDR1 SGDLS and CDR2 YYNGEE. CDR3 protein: CASSLQPSSYNSPLHF. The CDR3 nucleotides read TGTGCCAGCAGTCTCCAACCGAGCTCCTATAATTCACCCCTCCACTTT. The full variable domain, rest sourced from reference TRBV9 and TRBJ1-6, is DSGVTQTPKHLITATGQRVTLRCSPRSGDLSVYWYQQSLDQGLQFLIQYYNGEERAKGNILERFSAQQFPDLHSELNLSSLELGDSALYFCASSLQPSSYNSPLHFGNGTRLTVT.

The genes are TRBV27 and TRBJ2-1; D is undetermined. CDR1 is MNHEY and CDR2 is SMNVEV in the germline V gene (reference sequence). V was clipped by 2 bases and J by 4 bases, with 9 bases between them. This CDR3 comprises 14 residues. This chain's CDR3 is CASSLIAQYNEQFF. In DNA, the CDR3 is TGTGCCAGCAGTTTAATAGCTCAATACAATGAGCAGTTCTTC.

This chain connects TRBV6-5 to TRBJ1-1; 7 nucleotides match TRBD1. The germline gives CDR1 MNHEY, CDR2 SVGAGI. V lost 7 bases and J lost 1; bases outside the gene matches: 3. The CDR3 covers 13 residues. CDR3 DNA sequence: TGTGCCAGCACACAGGGGAGGAACACTGAAGCTTTCTTT. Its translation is CASTQGRNTEAFF.

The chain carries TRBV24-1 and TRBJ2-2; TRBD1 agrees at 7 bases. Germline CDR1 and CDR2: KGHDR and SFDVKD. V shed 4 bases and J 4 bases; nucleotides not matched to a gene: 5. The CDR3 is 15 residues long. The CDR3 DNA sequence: TGTGCCACCAGTGAATACAGGGGACCCACCGGGGAGCTGTTTTTT. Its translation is CATSEYRGPTGELFF.

The CDR3 loop is CASSLSGANSYEQYF. Here the CDR3 DNA reads TGTGCCAGCAGCTTAAGCGGGGCCAATTCCTACGAGCAGTACTTC. V gene TRBV7-2 combines with J gene TRBJ2-7, with TRBD2 matching over 7 bases. From germline, CDR1 is SGHTA and CDR2 FQGNSA. Trimming removed 2 bases from V and 1 base from J; junction bases left unmatched: 5. The CDR3 covers 15 residues.

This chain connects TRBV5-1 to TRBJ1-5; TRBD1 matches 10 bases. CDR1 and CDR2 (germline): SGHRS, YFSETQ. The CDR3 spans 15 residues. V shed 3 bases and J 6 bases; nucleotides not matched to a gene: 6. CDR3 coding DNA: TGCGCCAGCAGCTCCGAGACAGGGGGCGGTCAGCCCCAGCATTTT. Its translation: CASSSETGGGQPQHF.

The CDR3, as DNA: TGTGCCAGCAGTTTACTAGCGGGGATGGAAGAGACCCAGTACTTC. Translation gives CASSLLAGMEETQYF. V and J are TRBV27 and TRBJ2-5; 9 bases agree with TRBD2. The CDR3 loop spans 15 amino acids. The V gene end was trimmed by 2 bases and the J gene end by 3 bases; junction bases not matched to a gene: 4. Germline lookup yields CDR1 MNHEY and CDR2 SMNVEV (reference sequence).

In DNA form, the CDR3 reads TGTGCCAGCAGCAAAGAACACAGAGCAACTTTCTACAATGAGCAGTTCTTC. Its translation: CASSKEHRATFYNEQFF. The chain joins TRBV21-1 to TRBJ2-1; the tabulated D call, TRBD1, remains unverified against the DNA. TRBV21-1 is a recognized pseudogene. This CDR3 is built from 17 residues.